The rows below give T cell receptor beta chains drawn from one sample of a study of T cell responses to AZD1222 COVID-19 vaccine. Libraries were prepared by immunoSEQ multiplex PCR; TCRdb keeps only in-frame clonotypes and omits some of them. The repertoire holds about 100,000 clones, with roughly 84% as singletons. This specimen was peripheral blood, taken on day 0 of AZD1222 vaccination. The receptors stem from an adult in good health. Both conserved end residues are trimmed from each CDR3.

j_gene	v_gene	CDR3aa
TRBJ1-1	TRBV5-4	ASSQFQGFEAF
TRBJ2-6	TRBV7-2	ASSGQEILSGANVLT
TRBJ1-2	TRBV19	ASSRAAGGGGYT
TRBJ1-3	TRBV10-3	AISESGIRTGNTIY
TRBJ2-2	TRBV13	ASSSGLAAIRDTGELF
TRBJ1-1	TRBV30	AWSGTGDAF
TRBJ2-1	TRBV3-1/TRBV3-2	ASSQAGTGF
TRBJ2-2	TRBV30	AWSVSPDGTGELF
TRBJ1-1	TRBV7-2	ASSPGGNPEAF
TRBJ1-2	TRBV28	ASSLYFGTPDYGYT
TRBJ2-5	TRBV27	ASSLFYGTGRETQY
TRBJ2-1	TRBV5-4	ASSSRLNYNEQF
TRBJ2-1	TRBV6-5	ATLPGGAFRSEQF
TRBJ1-6	TRBV7-2	ASRSTGMGNSPLH
TRBJ2-5	TRBV5-6	ASTKHGQETQY
TRBJ2-5	TRBV5-4	ASSWGSAGGETQY
TRBJ2-3	TRBV4-3	ASSQAPTRGSTTDTQY
TRBJ2-3	TRBV29-1	SGWRQGLSTDTQY
TRBJ1-2	TRBV3-1/TRBV3-2	ASSHIGGVLGYT
TRBJ1-2	TRBV7-9	ASSIQGRQGNSGYT
TRBJ1-2	TRBV9	ASSVVGARGGYT
TRBJ2-3	TRBV27	ASTLGRASTDTQY
TRBJ1-5	TRBV28	ASSSPAGGGGQPQH
TRBJ1-2	TRBV18	ASSPLVEGEGYT
TRBJ1-4	TRBV5-6	ASSLARDRDEKLF
TRBJ1-2	TRBV19	ASSIPTLGGYT
TRBJ1-3	TRBV2	ASDRSGNTIY
TRBJ1-2	TRBV12-3/TRBV12-4	ASSSVGGYT
TRBJ1-5	TRBV18	ASSPPPRRGIYSNQPQH
TRBJ2-1	TRBV15	ATVNQSPNSGSWNNEQF
TRBJ2-3	TRBV5-1	ASGRRSTDTQY
TRBJ2-4	TRBV4-3	ASSQASTPRNIQY
TRBJ1-2	TRBV18	ASSPPQAGQGYT
TRBJ1-1	TRBV7-9	ASSSTGKNTEAF
TRBJ1-1	TRBV7-9	ASSSRQGDTEAF
TRBJ2-6	TRBV5-1	ASSSGDSTGANVLT
TRBJ2-3	TRBV30	AWRGLASGRRDTQY
TRBJ2-7	TRBV10-3	AISEGSQARSPYEQY
TRBJ2-5	TRBV7-9	ASSLGYTGTQY
TRBJ2-2	TRBV11-2	ASSLIAGSNTGELF
TRBJ1-3	TRBV7-2	ASSLGHSQGNTIY
TRBJ1-1	TRBV5-4	ASSRGPRGLGTEAF
TRBJ2-7	TRBV11-2	ASSLGDSPYEQY
TRBJ2-5	TRBV6-5	ASSYRRGETQY
TRBJ1-5	TRBV7-6	ASSLSAGNNQPQH
TRBJ2-7	TRBV11-2	ASSLDLTDEQY
TRBJ2-3	TRBV9	ASSGLITDTQY
TRBJ2-2	TRBV19	ASSIPSVNTGELF
TRBJ2-5	TRBV5-1	ASSSLDLAETQY
TRBJ2-1	TRBV4-1	ASSQDSSGSYNEQF
TRBJ1-1	TRBV7-3	ASSLDGGTEAF
TRBJ2-3	TRBV7-2	ASSGAGRTDTQY
TRBJ2-7	TRBV30	AWSDTGVEQY
TRBJ1-2	TRBV7-2	ASSETGDHGYT
TRBJ2-7	TRBV6-5	ASRTMGEQY
TRBJ1-6	TRBV28	ASSPGTGRNSPLH
TRBJ2-1	TRBV6-5	ASSYSGRTYNEQF